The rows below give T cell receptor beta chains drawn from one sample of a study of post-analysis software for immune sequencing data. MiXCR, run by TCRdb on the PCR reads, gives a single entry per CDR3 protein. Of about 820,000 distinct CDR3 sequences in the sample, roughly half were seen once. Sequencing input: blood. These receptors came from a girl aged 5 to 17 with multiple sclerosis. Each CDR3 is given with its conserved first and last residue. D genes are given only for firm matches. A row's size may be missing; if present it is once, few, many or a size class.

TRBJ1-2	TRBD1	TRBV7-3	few	CASSPDRTGQGYTF	TGTGCCAGCAGCCCCGATCGGACAGGGCAAGGCTACACCTTC
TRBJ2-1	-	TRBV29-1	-	CSARAAAYNEQFF	TGCAGCGCTAGAGCAGCGGCCTACAATGAGCAGTTCTTC
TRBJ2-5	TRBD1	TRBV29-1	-	CSATGTVTQETQYF	TGCAGCGCGACCGGGACAGTTACCCAAGAGACCCAGTACTTC
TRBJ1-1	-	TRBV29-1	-	CSVPRSGQNTEAFF	TGCAGCGTTCCTCGATCAGGACAGAACACTGAAGCTTTCTTT
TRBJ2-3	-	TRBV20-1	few	CSANYPSSSTDTQYF	TGCAGTGCTAATTACCCATCTTCTAGCACAGATACGCAGTATTTT
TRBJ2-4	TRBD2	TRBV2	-	CASSGELAGSIQYF	TGTGCCAGCAGTGGCGAACTAGCGGGAAGTATTCAGTACTTC
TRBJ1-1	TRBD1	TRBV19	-	CASRPLPSGGRTEAFF	TGTGCCAGTAGACCCTTACCTTCAGGGGGTCGGACTGAAGCTTTCTTT
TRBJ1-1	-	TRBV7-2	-	CASCKLRGGGTEAFF	TGTGCCAGCTGCAAGTTGAGGGGGGGAGGAACTGAAGCTTTCTTT
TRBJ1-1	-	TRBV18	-	CASSPADTMNTEAFF	TGTGCCAGCTCACCCGCGGACACGATGAACACTGAAGCTTTCTTT
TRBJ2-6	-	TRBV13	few	CASSPQEEGANVLTF	TGTGCCAGCAGCCCGCAAGAAGAGGGGGCCAACGTCCTGACTTTC
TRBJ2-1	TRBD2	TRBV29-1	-	CSVEDWEGGVLAGVNEQFF	TGCAGCGTTGAAGATTGGGAAGGGGGCGTACTAGCGGGAGTCAATGAGCAGTTCTTC
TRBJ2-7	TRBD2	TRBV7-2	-	CASSYRLAETYEQYF	TGTGCCAGCAGCTACAGACTAGCGGAAACCTACGAGCAGTACTTC
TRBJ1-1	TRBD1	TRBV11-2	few	CASSLSGTGWGTEAFF	TGTGCCAGCAGCTTAAGTGGGACAGGATGGGGCACTGAAGCTTTCTTT
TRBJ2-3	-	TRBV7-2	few	CASSLMEGSDTQYF	TGTGCCAGCAGCCTTATGGAGGGTTCAGATACGCAGTATTTT
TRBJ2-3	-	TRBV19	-	CASRSRSDTQYF	TGTGCCAGTAGGAGTAGGTCGGATACGCAGTATTTT
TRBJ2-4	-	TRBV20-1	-	CGARELAAPKNIQYF	TGCGGTGCTAGAGAACTAGCAGCCCCCAAAAACATTCAGTACTTC
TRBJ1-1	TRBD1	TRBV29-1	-	CSVDVTGSTEAFF	TGCAGCGTCGACGTGACAGGGAGTACTGAAGCTTTCTTT
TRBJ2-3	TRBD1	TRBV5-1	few	CASSETGGGDTQYF	TGCGCCAGCAGCGAGACAGGGGGTGGCGATACGCAGTATTTT
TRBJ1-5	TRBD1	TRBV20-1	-	CSAARDRGRLSNQPQHF	TGCAGTGCTGCCCGGGACAGGGGGCGGTTGAGTAATCAGCCCCAGCATTTT
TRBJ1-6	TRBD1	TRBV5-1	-	CASSLEVQGAINSPLHF	TGCGCCAGCAGCTTGGAAGTCCAGGGGGCAATTAATTCACCCCTCCACTTT
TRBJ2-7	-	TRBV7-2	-	CASSLGGWSYEQYF	TGTGCCAGTAGCTTAGGGGGGTGGTCGTACGAGCAGTACTTC
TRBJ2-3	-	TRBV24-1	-	CATSDLFADTQYF	TGTGCCACCAGTGATCTCTTCGCAGATACGCAGTATTTT
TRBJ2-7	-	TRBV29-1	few	CSVTPPSNLYEQYF	TGCAGCGTTACCCCTCCCTCGAACCTCTACGAGCAGTACTTC
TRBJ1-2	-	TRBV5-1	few	CASSLAQDYGYTF	TGCGCCAGCAGCTTGGCACAGGACTATGGCTACACCTTC
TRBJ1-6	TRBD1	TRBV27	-	CASSFQRTGGYYNSPLHF	TGTGCCAGCAGTTTCCAAAGGACAGGGGGCTACTATAATTCACCCCTCCACTTT
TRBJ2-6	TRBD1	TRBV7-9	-	CASSLDRGRSGANVLTF	TGTGCCAGCAGCTTGGACAGGGGGCGGAGTGGGGCCAACGTCCTGACTTTC
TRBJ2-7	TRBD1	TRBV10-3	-	CAISQTGGNSEQYF	TGTGCCATCAGCCAGACAGGGGGCAATAGCGAGCAGTACTTC
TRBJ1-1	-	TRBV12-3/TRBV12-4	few	CASTPGTGVSAEAFF	TGTGCCAGCACTCCCGGGACGGGGGTCTCGGCTGAAGCTTTCTTT
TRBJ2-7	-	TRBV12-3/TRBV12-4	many	CASSPDRNYEQYF	TGTGCCAGCAGTCCCGACAGGAACTACGAGCAGTACTTC
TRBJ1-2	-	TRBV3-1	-	CASTPGAQVPTYGYTF	TGTGCCAGCACCCCCGGAGCACAGGTCCCTACCTATGGCTACACCTTC
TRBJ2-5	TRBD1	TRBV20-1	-	CSARNPRQGPVETQYF	TGCAGTGCTAGGAATCCGAGACAGGGGCCCGTGGAGACCCAGTACTTC
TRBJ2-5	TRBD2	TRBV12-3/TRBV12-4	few	CASSPPGAGGFKGETQYF	TGTGCCAGCAGCCCCCCAGGAGCGGGAGGATTTAAAGGGGAGACCCAGTACTTC
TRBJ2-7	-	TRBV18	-	CASSDTGRTYEQYF	TGTGCCAGCTCGGACACGGGACGGACCTACGAGCAGTACTTC
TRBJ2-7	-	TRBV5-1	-	CASSLAGNPYEQYF	TGCGCCAGCAGCTTGGCAGGGAATCCCTACGAGCAGTACTTC
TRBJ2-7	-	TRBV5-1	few	CASSRGGGSYEQYF	TGCGCCAGCAGCCGAGGGGGTGGTTCCTACGAGCAGTACTTC
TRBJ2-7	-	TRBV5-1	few	CASRGDTPYEQYF	TGCGCCAGCAGAGGGGACACCCCCTACGAGCAGTACTTC
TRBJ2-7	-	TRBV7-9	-	CASSFRALPYEQYF	TGTGCCAGCAGCTTCCGGGCCCTCCCCTACGAGCAGTACTTC
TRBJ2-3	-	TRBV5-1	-	CASSEPPGDTQYF	TGCGCCAGCAGCGAACCTCCGGGGGATACGCAGTATTTT
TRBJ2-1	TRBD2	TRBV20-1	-	CSARGIAGYSYNEQFF	TGCAGTGCTAGAGGGATAGCGGGTTACTCCTACAATGAGCAGTTCTTC
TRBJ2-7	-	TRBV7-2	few	CASSLSPRYEQYF	TGTGCCAGCAGCTTAAGCCCCCGGTACGAGCAGTACTTC
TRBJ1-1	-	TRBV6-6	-	CASSPNRVRTEAFF	TGTGCCAGCAGCCCGAACAGGGTTCGGACTGAAGCTTTCTTT
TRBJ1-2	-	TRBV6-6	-	CASSYVPLDGYTF	TGTGCCAGCAGTTACGTTCCCCTCGATGGCTACACCTTC
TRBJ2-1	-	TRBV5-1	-	CASSGEPGRLSYNEQFF	TGCGCCAGCAGCGGTGAACCGGGACGGCTCTCCTACAATGAGCAGTTCTTC
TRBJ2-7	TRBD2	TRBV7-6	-	CASSFGLAGGPVEQYF	TGTGCCAGCAGTTTCGGACTAGCGGGAGGGCCGGTCGAGCAGTACTTC
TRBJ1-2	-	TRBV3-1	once	CASSPDTLRSGYTF	TGTGCCAGCAGCCCGGACACACTAAGAAGTGGCTACACCTTC
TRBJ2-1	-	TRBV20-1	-	CSASALTSYNEQFF	TGCAGTGCTAGCGCTCTAACTTCCTACAATGAGCAGTTCTTC
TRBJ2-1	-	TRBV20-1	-	CSASWLAGAYEQFF	TGCAGTGCTAGCTGGCTAGCTGGAGCCTATGAGCAGTTCTTC
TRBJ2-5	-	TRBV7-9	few	CASSSLTGTQETQYF	TGTGCCAGCAGCTCTTTGACGGGGACACAAGAGACCCAGTACTTC
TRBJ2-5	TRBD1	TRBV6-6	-	CASSYSRDSWVQETQYF	TGTGCCAGCAGTTACTCCCGGGACAGCTGGGTACAAGAGACCCAGTACTTC
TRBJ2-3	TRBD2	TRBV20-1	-	CSAHSGRVPDTQYF	TGCAGTGCTCATAGCGGGAGGGTCCCAGATACGCAGTATTTT
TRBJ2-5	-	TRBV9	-	CASSVGGSETQYF	TGTGCCAGCAGCGTTGGCGGTTCGGAGACCCAGTACTTC
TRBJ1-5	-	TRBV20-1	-	CSANQGLINQPQHF	TGCAGTGCTAACCAGGGACTGATAAATCAGCCCCAGCATTTT
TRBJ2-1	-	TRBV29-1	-	CSGLIVDSNEQFF	TGCAGCGGCCTAATAGTTGACTCGAATGAGCAGTTCTTC
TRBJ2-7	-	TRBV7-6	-	CASSSDGQTPYEQYF	TGTGCCAGCAGCTCGGATGGACAGACACCCTACGAGCAGTACTTC
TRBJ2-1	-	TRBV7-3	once	CASSPTGGGPNEQFF	TGTGCCAGCAGCCCCACAGGGGGGGGGCCAAATGAGCAGTTCTTC
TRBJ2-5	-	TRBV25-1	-	CASEGVSWETQYF	TGTGCCAGTGAGGGGGTGAGCTGGGAGACCCAGTACTTC
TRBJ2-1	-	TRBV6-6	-	CASTKSSSYNEQFF	TGTGCCAGCACCAAATCCAGCTCCTACAATGAGCAGTTCTTC